What follows are 12 T cell receptor beta chains derived from one specimen sequenced in a study of shared clonotypes between healthy human individuals. Generated by immunoSEQ multiplex PCR, the TCRdb table keeps only in-frame clones and is missing some. This sample carries 2 million to 2.5 million clones, roughly 93% of them seen once, and the ten largest clones take about 0.39%. Sequenced: naive CD4+ T cells from PBMCs. Subset specified: CD45RA+ positively selected. Receptor source: a man aged 18 to 30 in good health. Some clones in this sample may be carry-over from other donors' samples.

V usage is TRBV28 and J usage is TRBJ1-5; D is possibly TRBD1 (6 bases). Trimming took 5 bases from V and 8 from J, leaving 13 bases between them. Germline V lookup: CDR1 MDHEN, CDR2 SYDVKM. CDR3 size: 13 residues. As DNA, the CDR3 is TGTGCCAGCAGTCACAGGGTAATGGAGCCCCAGCATTTT. It translates to CASSHRVMEPQHF.

About this clone: The same CDR3 can be traced to other DNA sequences in this sample. The chain recombines TRBV7-2 with TRBJ2-7; D ambiguous. Trimming pared 1 base from V and 2 bases from J, leaving 9 bases between. The CDR3 length is 14 residues. Germline-derived CDR1 and CDR2 are SGHTA and FQGNSA. CDR3 sequence (DNA): TGTGCCAGCAGCTTAGGGAGCGTCCCCTACGAGCAGTACTTC. Amino acid sequence: CASSLGSVPYEQYF.

The genes are TRBV28 and TRBJ2-4; tentatively, D is TRBD2 (7 bases). The CDR3 has 20 amino acids. The germline V gene encodes CDR1 MDHEN and CDR2 SYDVKM. V lost 3 bases and J lost 2, with 26 bases in between. DNA of the CDR3: TGTGCCAGCAGTTTGCGTGTCTGGATGGAGGGGGGGTATCCCAAAAACATTCAGTACTTC. Translating gives CASSLRVWMEGGYPKNIQYF.

This sequence joins TRBV7-2 and TRBJ1-5; unclear D gene. Between the trimmed V and J ends, which lost 1 base and 3 bases, there was a span of 7 bases. This CDR3 comprises 14 residues. CDR1 is SGHTA, CDR2 FQGNSA, per germline. The CDR3 DNA is TGTGCCAGCAGCTTAGTACGGTTCAATCAGCCCCAGCATTTT. It is translated as CASSLVRFNQPQHF.

The rearrangement joins TRBV5-1 to TRBJ2-1; D is possibly TRBD2 (5 bases). Looked up from germline, CDR1 is SGHRS and CDR2 is YFSETQ. This CDR3 comprises 15 residues. Trimming left V 4 bases short and J 0 bases short, with 11 bases between. CDR3 bases: TGCGCCAGCAGCATCGAAACTAGCTCCTACAATGAGCAGTTCTTC. It translates to CASSIETSSYNEQFF.

This chain connects TRBV5-4 to TRBJ2-3, with TRBD2 matching 9 bases. The ends lost 2 bases at V and 6 bases at J; junction bases unmatched: 10. The CDR3 extends over 16 amino acids. Germline V gene lookup returns CDR1 SGHNT and CDR2 YYREEE (reference sequence). The CDR3 sequence: CASSLPRGRASDTQYF. The CDR3, as DNA: TGTGCCAGCAGCTTACCTCGCGGGAGGGCTTCTGATACGCAGTATTTT.

The gene calls are TRBV2 and TRBJ1-1, with no clear D. CDR1 is SNHLY and CDR2 is FYNNEI in the germline V gene. The CDR3 has 14 residues. V was cut by 6 bases and J by 0 bases, with 11 bases left in between. Here the CDR3 reads CASRQNSVNTEAFF. CDR3 DNA sequence: TGTGCCAGCAGGCAGAACAGTGTGAACACTGAAGCTTTCTTT. The complete variable domain, with remaining parts taken from reference TRBV2 and TRBJ1-1, reads EPEVTQTPSHQVTQMGQEVILRCVPISNHLYFYWYRQILGQKVEFLVSFYNNEISEKSEIFDDQFSVERPDGSNFTLKIRSTKLEDSAMYFCASRQNSVNTEAFFGQGTRLTVV.

The chain links TRBV29-1 to TRBJ2-4; TRBD1 is a possible D gene (5 bases). The CDR3 spans 14 residues. V was shortened by 7 bases and J by 0 bases, with 13 bases between the two germline ends. CDR1 SQVTM and CDR2 ANQGSEA come from the germline V gene. The CDR3 DNA sequence: TGCAGCGCTAGGACACTACTAGCCAAAAACATTCAGTACTTC. Its protein product is CSARTLLAKNIQYF. Filled out from reference TRBV29-1 and TRBJ2-4, the complete variable domain reads SAVISQKPSRDICQRGTSLTIQCQVDSQVTMMFWYRQQPGQSLTLIATANQGSEATYESGFVIDKFPISRPNLTFSTLTVSNMSPEDSSIYLCSARTLLAKNIQYFGAGTRLSVL.

This chain links TRBV11-3 with TRBJ2-1, with D perhaps assigned TRBD1 or TRBD2 (5 bases each). Germline V lookup: CDR1 SGHNT, CDR2 YENEEA. CDR3 size: 15 residues. Trimming took 5 bases from V and 4 from J, leaving 15 bases between them. The chain's CDR3 is CASSTAGTEYNEQFF. For the CDR3, the DNA is TGTGCCAGCAGCACCGCCGGGACCGAGTACAATGAGCAGTTCTTC.

This chain connects TRBV28 to TRBJ2-1; 13 nucleotides align to TRBD2. CDR1 and CDR2 (germline): MDHEN, SYDVKM. The CDR3 has 18 residues. V lost 4 bases and J lost 8; bases outside the gene matches: 14. CDR3 DNA sequence: TGTGCCAGCAGTTCATCCGGGACTAGCGGGACTATTGGCGATGAGCAGTTCTTC. It yields the protein CASSSSGTSGTIGDEQFF.

A few counts support this clone. V is TRBV30 and J is TRBJ1-5; D is unclear. Trimming shortened V by 4 bases and J by 0 bases, and 10 bases separated the two germline ends. CDR1 and CDR2 (germline): GTSNPN, SVGIG (reference sequence). There are 14 residues in the CDR3. The CDR3 reads CAWTLTHSNQPQHF. The CDR3 region has the DNA TGTGCCTGGACCCTGACCCATAGCAATCAGCCCCAGCATTTT. The full variable domain, in which reference TRBV30 and TRBJ1-5 provide the parts outside the CDR3, is SQTIHQWPATLVQPVGSPLSLECTVEGTSNPNLYWYRQAAGRGLQLLFYSVGIGQISSEVPQNLSASRPQDRQFILSSKKLLLSDSGFYLCAWTLTHSNQPQHFGDGTRLSIL.

This chain connects TRBV7-6 to TRBJ2-5; no clear D gene. The CDR3 sequence is 12 residues long. Germline V lookup: CDR1 SGHVS, CDR2 FNYEAQ. V was clipped by 1 base and J by 4 bases, with 4 bases between them. The CDR3 region has the DNA TGTGCCAGCAGCTTAGTAGTAGAGACCCAGTACTTC. Translation: CASSLVVETQYF.